What follows is one TCR beta chain and its context. V lost 8 bases, J lost 4 bases, and 7 bases stayed unmatched. The CDR3 is made up of 13 amino acids. CDR1 is MNHEY, CDR2 SVGAGI, per germline. Sequenced by immunoSEQ multiplex PCR; TCRdb stores in-frame clones only, minus some. Of about 130,000 clones in the sample, approximately 77% were seen once. The sample originates from a study of blood T cell repertoires in COVID-19. About the study: The United States, Italy and Spain provided the acute and convalescent COVID-19 samples.

The rearrangement uses TRBV6-5 and TRBJ1-1; 7 nucleotides match TRBD1. The source material was peripheral blood. This TCR came from a man older than 75 with acute or convalescent COVID-19. DNA of the CDR3: TGTGCCAGCCGCATGACAGGGATCACTGAAGCTTTCTTT. It codes for CASRMTGITEAFF.